Listed below are T cell receptor beta chains from one sample, sequenced in a study of cytomegalovirus exposure and HLA in healthy donors. Sequencing was performed with immunoSEQ multiplex PCR; in TCRdb, only in-frame clones are kept and a portion is missing. The data show 250,000 or so clones, roughly nine tenths seen once. Sequencing was performed on PBMCs. All receptors derive from a man younger than 30 in good health and CMV-seropositive. Both conserved end residues are part of each CDR3. The D gene is left open where the match is weak. Some rows mark clone size as missing; the rest say once, few, many or name a class of expanded clone.

DNA: TGCGCCAGCAGCCAGTTTGGGGTCCTCAATGAAAAACTGTTTTTT
CDR3: CASSQFGVLNEKLFF
D: NA
length: 15
V: TRBV4-1
size: NA
J: TRBJ1-4

DNA: TGCGCCAGCAGCCCAGGACAGGGGGCGACCCCTGGGGGCTACACCTTC
CDR3: CASSPGQGATPGGYTF
D: TRBD1
length: 16
V: TRBV5-1
size: NA
J: TRBJ1-2

DNA: TGCGCCAGCAGCTTGGGGGGGGCGACTGTACAAGAGACCCAGTACTTC
CDR3: CASSLGGATVQETQYF
D: NA
length: 16
V: TRBV5-1
size: NA
J: TRBJ2-5

DNA: TGTGCCAGCAGCTCCGGGACAGGGGGCCAGCAGTACTTC
CDR3: CASSSGTGGQQYF
D: TRBD1
length: 13
V: TRBV7-9
size: NA
J: TRBJ2-7

DNA: TGTGCCAGCAGCTTCGTGAGCCCGAACACCGGGGAGCTGTTTTTT
CDR3: CASSFVSPNTGELFF
D: NA
length: 15
V: TRBV11-2
size: once
J: TRBJ2-2

DNA: TGTGCCAGCATGGGGGGCACTGAAGCTTTCTTT
CDR3: CASMGGTEAFF
D: NA
length: 11
V: TRBV6-1
size: NA
J: TRBJ1-1

DNA: TGTGCCAGCAGCTTACGAGGGGGCGTAACGTACGAGCAGTACTTC
CDR3: CASSLRGGVTYEQYF
D: TRBD1
length: 15
V: TRBV11-3
size: NA
J: TRBJ2-7

DNA: TGTGCCCAATGGACTAGCGGCTACGAGCAGTACTTC
CDR3: CAQWTSGYEQYF
D: TRBD2
length: 12
V: TRBV30
size: NA
J: TRBJ2-7

DNA: TGTGCCAGTAGCCCCGAGGGTTTCGGGGAGCAGTACTTC
CDR3: CASSPEGFGEQYF
D: NA
length: 13
V: TRBV19
size: NA
J: TRBJ2-7

DNA: TGCGCCAGCAGCCGAGGACGGGGGCCAACTAATGAAAAACTGTTTTTT
CDR3: CASSRGRGPTNEKLFF
D: NA
length: 16
V: TRBV5-1
size: NA
J: TRBJ1-4

DNA: TGTGCCAGCAGTGAAACGCAGGGCTCCTCCTATGGCTACACCTTC
CDR3: CASSETQGSSYGYTF
D: NA
length: 15
V: TRBV6-1
size: NA
J: TRBJ1-2

DNA: TGCGCCAGCAGCTTACAGGGCGGCAATGAGCAGTTCTTC
CDR3: CASSLQGGNEQFF
D: NA
length: 13
V: TRBV5-1
size: NA
J: TRBJ2-1

DNA: TGTGCCAGCAGCTCAACCGGGACCAACGAAGTCTTC
CDR3: CASSSTGTNEVF
D: NA
length: 12
V: TRBV5-4
size: NA
J: TRBJ2-1

DNA: TGCGCCAGCAGCCTGCCTCCGGGACAGGGGGCCTACGAGCAGTACTTC
CDR3: CASSLPPGQGAYEQYF
D: TRBD1
length: 16
V: TRBV5-1
size: NA
J: TRBJ2-7

DNA: TGTGCCAGCAGCCAAGATCCTTTGGGCAATCAGCCCCAGCATTTT
CDR3: CASSQDPLGNQPQHF
D: NA
length: 15
V: TRBV4-2
size: NA
J: TRBJ1-5

DNA: TGCAGCGTTGCGGGGAGCGGGATCTCCTACAATGAGCAGTTCTTC
CDR3: CSVAGSGISYNEQFF
D: TRBD2
length: 15
V: TRBV29-1
size: once
J: TRBJ2-1

DNA: TGTGCCAGCAGTGAAGCGGGACTGCGGGGCTACACCTTC
CDR3: CASSEAGLRGYTF
D: NA
length: 13
V: TRBV6-1
size: NA
J: TRBJ1-2

DNA: TGTGCCAGCTCACGCTCTAGCGGGAGGGTCGAATTCAATGAGCAGTTCTTC
CDR3: CASSRSSGRVEFNEQFF
D: TRBD2
length: 17
V: TRBV18
size: few
J: TRBJ2-1

DNA: TGTGCCAGCAGTGAGGGCAGCCCCCAGCATTTT
CDR3: CASSEGSPQHF
D: NA
length: 11
V: TRBV6-1
size: NA
J: TRBJ1-5

DNA: TGCGCCAGCAGCCCCGGACAGGGGGCAGACGGCTACACCTTC
CDR3: CASSPGQGADGYTF
D: TRBD1
length: 14
V: TRBV5-1
size: NA
J: TRBJ1-2

DNA: TGTGCCAGCAGTAGTAGCGGACAAAACTCCTACGAGCAGTACTTC
CDR3: CASSSSGQNSYEQYF
D: NA
length: 15
V: TRBV4-2
size: once
J: TRBJ2-7

DNA: TGTGCCTGGAGCCCTAAGGGACCTGCGGGGCCCCAGCATTTT
CDR3: CAWSPKGPAGPQHF
D: NA
length: 14
V: TRBV30
size: NA
J: TRBJ1-5

DNA: TGTGCCAGCAGCATAGGGATCTACTACGAGCAGTACTTC
CDR3: CASSIGIYYEQYF
D: NA
length: 13
V: TRBV12-1
size: NA
J: TRBJ2-7

DNA: TGCAGCGCTAGCCTAGGGTCTGGGGAGCTGTTTTTT
CDR3: CSASLGSGELFF
D: NA
length: 12
V: TRBV29-1
size: NA
J: TRBJ2-2

DNA: TGTGCCAGCAGCGCATCTTCTTGGGGGGTGGGCGATGAGCAGTTCTTC
CDR3: CASSASSWGVGDEQFF
D: NA
length: 16
V: TRBV9
size: NA
J: TRBJ2-1

DNA: TGTGCCAGCAGCTACGTGGCAAAAGGGGCCAAAAACATTCAGTACTTC
CDR3: CASSYVAKGAKNIQYF
D: NA
length: 16
V: TRBV5-6
size: NA
J: TRBJ2-4

DNA: TGTGCCACCAGCAGAGGTCGACAGGGTAATGGCTACACCTTC
CDR3: CATSRGRQGNGYTF
D: TRBD1
length: 14
V: TRBV15
size: NA
J: TRBJ1-2

DNA: TGTGCCAGCAGTTTAGCTAGGGGCTATGGCTACACCTTC
CDR3: CASSLARGYGYTF
D: NA
length: 13
V: TRBV28
size: NA
J: TRBJ1-2

DNA: TGTGCCAGCAGGGAAGACGGGACAGGGGGCGACGAGCAGTACTTC
CDR3: CASREDGTGGDEQYF
D: TRBD1
length: 15
V: TRBV6-1
size: once
J: TRBJ2-7

DNA: TGCGCCAGCAGCTTGGGTCTTGGAAAGCCCCAGCATTTT
CDR3: CASSLGLGKPQHF
D: NA
length: 13
V: TRBV5-1
size: NA
J: TRBJ1-5

DNA: TGTGCCAGCAGATTTGGGTACAATAGCAATCAGCCCCAGCATTTT
CDR3: CASRFGYNSNQPQHF
D: NA
length: 15
V: TRBV2
size: NA
J: TRBJ1-5

DNA: TGTGCCACTAGGACTAGCGGGGATCAAGAGACCCAGTACTTC
CDR3: CATRTSGDQETQYF
D: TRBD2
length: 14
V: TRBV10-3
size: NA
J: TRBJ2-5

DNA: TGTGCCAGCAGCGGATACAGGGGCGATAACTATGGCTACACCTTC
CDR3: CASSGYRGDNYGYTF
D: TRBD1
length: 15
V: TRBV9
size: NA
J: TRBJ1-2

DNA: TGTGCCAGCAGCGCCTGGACTAGCGCCTACGAGCAGTACTTC
CDR3: CASSAWTSAYEQYF
D: TRBD2
length: 14
V: TRBV7-2
size: NA
J: TRBJ2-7

DNA: TGTGCCAGCAGTTCTAGCGGGACGAGAGGGGATGAGCAGTTCTTC
CDR3: CASSSSGTRGDEQFF
D: TRBD2
length: 15
V: TRBV27
size: NA
J: TRBJ2-1

DNA: TGTGCCAGCAGTGAAGGGGGAGATCAGCCCCAGCATTTT
CDR3: CASSEGGDQPQHF
D: NA
length: 13
V: TRBV2
size: NA
J: TRBJ1-5

DNA: TGTGCCTGGAGTGGGGAGAGGAGGAATGAGCAGTTCTTC
CDR3: CAWSGERRNEQFF
D: NA
length: 13
V: TRBV30
size: once
J: TRBJ2-1

DNA: TGTGCCAGCAGTTACTTAGGACAGGTTCTTGGCTACACCTTC
CDR3: CASSYLGQVLGYTF
D: TRBD1
length: 14
V: TRBV6-5
size: NA
J: TRBJ1-2

DNA: TGCGCCAGCAGCTTGCGCACCGACAGGGAAAATGGCTACACCTTC
CDR3: CASSLRTDRENGYTF
D: TRBD1
length: 15
V: TRBV5-1
size: NA
J: TRBJ1-2

DNA: TGTGCCAGTAGTGCCGAGGACTACGAGCAGTACTTC
CDR3: CASSAEDYEQYF
D: NA
length: 12
V: TRBV19
size: NA
J: TRBJ2-7

DNA: TGCGCCAGCAGCTGGGGGACAGGGTTAGATACGCAGTATTTT
CDR3: CASSWGTGLDTQYF
D: TRBD1
length: 14
V: TRBV5-1
size: NA
J: TRBJ2-3

DNA: TGTGCCAGCAGCCTATCGGGGCTAGCGGAAAATACCCAGTACTTC
CDR3: CASSLSGLAENTQYF
D: TRBD2
length: 15
V: TRBV7-9
size: NA
J: TRBJ2-5

DNA: TGTGCCTCGCAGGGGGCAGGTTACTACGAGCAGTACTTC
CDR3: CASQGAGYYEQYF
D: TRBD1
length: 13
V: TRBV30
size: NA
J: TRBJ2-7

DNA: TGTGCCAGCGCGTCTAGCGGGAGGGCACATGAGCAGTTCTTC
CDR3: CASASSGRAHEQFF
D: TRBD2
length: 14
V: TRBV2
size: once
J: TRBJ2-1

DNA: TGTGCCAGCACCCCGCAGGGCGCGAACACCGGGGAGCTGTTTTTT
CDR3: CASTPQGANTGELFF
D: NA
length: 15
V: TRBV2
size: NA
J: TRBJ2-2

DNA: TGCAGCGTGACTCTAGGCTACAATGAGCAGTTCTTC
CDR3: CSVTLGYNEQFF
D: NA
length: 12
V: TRBV29-1
size: NA
J: TRBJ2-1

DNA: TGCAGCGTTAAAGGGCGCCCTGGGGATATAGGCACAGATACGCAGTATTTT
CDR3: CSVKGRPGDIGTDTQYF
D: NA
length: 17
V: TRBV29-1
size: NA
J: TRBJ2-3

DNA: TGTGCCAGCAGTCCGAGAACGGACCGCTCTGGGGCCAACGTCCTGACTTTC
CDR3: CASSPRTDRSGANVLTF
D: NA
length: 17
V: TRBV27
size: NA
J: TRBJ2-6

DNA: TGTGCCAGCAGCACAGGATTGGGTGGCTACACCTTC
CDR3: CASSTGLGGYTF
D: NA
length: 12
V: TRBV28
size: NA
J: TRBJ1-2

DNA: TGTGCCAGCAGCCTAGGTGTGGCGAAACTGTTTTTT
CDR3: CASSLGVAKLFF
D: NA
length: 12
V: TRBV7-8
size: NA
J: TRBJ1-4

DNA: TGTGCCAGCAGCAGGAGCGGGAGCCGCTCCTACGAGCAGTACTTC
CDR3: CASSRSGSRSYEQYF
D: TRBD2
length: 15
V: TRBV7-2
size: NA
J: TRBJ2-7

DNA: TGTGCCAGCAGCGGACAGGTCAATCAGCCCCAGCATTTT
CDR3: CASSGQVNQPQHF
D: TRBD1
length: 13
V: TRBV28
size: NA
J: TRBJ1-5